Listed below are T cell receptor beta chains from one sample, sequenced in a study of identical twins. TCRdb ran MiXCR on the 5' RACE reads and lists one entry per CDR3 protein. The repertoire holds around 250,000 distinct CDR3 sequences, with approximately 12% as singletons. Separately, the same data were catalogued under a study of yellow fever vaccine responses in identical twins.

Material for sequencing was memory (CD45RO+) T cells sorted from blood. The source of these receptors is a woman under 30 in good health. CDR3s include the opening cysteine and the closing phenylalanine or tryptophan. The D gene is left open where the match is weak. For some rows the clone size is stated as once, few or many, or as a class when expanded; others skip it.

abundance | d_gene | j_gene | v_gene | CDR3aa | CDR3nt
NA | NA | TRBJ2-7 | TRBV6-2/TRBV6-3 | CASSYARDYEQYF | TGTGCCAGCAGTTACGCGCGGGACTACGAGCAGTACTTC
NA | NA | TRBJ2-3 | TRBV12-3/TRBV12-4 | CASSPIRADTQYF | TGTGCCAGCAGTCCTATAAGGGCAGATACGCAGTATTTT
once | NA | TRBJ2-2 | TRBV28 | CASSAGPGELFF | TGTGCCAGCAGTGCGGGACCCGGGGAGCTGTTTTTT
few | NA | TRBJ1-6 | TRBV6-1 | CASSRNGQGQTPLHF | TGTGCCAGCAGCCGAAACGGGCAGGGCCAGACACCCCTCCACTTT
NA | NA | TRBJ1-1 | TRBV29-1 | CSGRDTEAFF | TGCAGCGGCAGGGATACGGAAGCTTTCTTT
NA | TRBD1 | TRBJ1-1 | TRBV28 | CASSLPGQGFPEAFF | TGTGCCAGCAGTTTACCGGGACAGGGGTTCCCTGAAGCTTTCTTT
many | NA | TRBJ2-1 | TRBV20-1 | CSARVGVDRNEQFF | TGCAGTGCTAGAGTCGGGGTGGATAGGAATGAGCAGTTCTTC
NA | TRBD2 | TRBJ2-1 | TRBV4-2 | CASSQEVRLAGGPSYNEQFF | TGTGCCAGCAGCCAAGAGGTGAGGCTAGCGGGAGGCCCCTCCTACAATGAGCAGTTCTTC
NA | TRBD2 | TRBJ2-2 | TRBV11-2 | CASSLGPNPEPGRETGELFF | TGTGCCAGCAGCTTAGGACCGAACCCAGAGCCCGGGAGGGAGACCGGGGAGCTGTTTTTT
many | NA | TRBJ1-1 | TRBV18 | CASSEDSGGTEAFF | TGTGCCAGCTCGGAAGATTCCGGGGGCACTGAAGCTTTCTTT
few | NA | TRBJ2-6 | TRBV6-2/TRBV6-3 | CASSPKGVSGANVLTF | TGTGCCAGCAGCCCCAAGGGGGTGTCTGGGGCCAACGTCCTGACTTTC
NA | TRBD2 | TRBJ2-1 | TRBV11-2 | CASNLLGSGSGGEQFF | TGTGCCAGCAACTTGTTGGGGAGCGGGAGTGGGGGTGAGCAGTTCTTC
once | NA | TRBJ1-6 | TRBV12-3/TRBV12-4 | CASSLKGANSPLHF | TGTGCCAGCAGTTTAAAAGGGGCGAATTCACCCCTCCACTTT
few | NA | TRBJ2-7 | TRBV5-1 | CASSLWSGGEQYF | TGCGCCAGCAGCTTGTGGTCGGGTGGCGAGCAGTACTTC
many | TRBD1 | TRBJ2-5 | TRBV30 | CAWTRTGVFQETQYF | TGTGCCTGGACCCGGACAGGGGTTTTTCAAGAGACCCAGTACTTC
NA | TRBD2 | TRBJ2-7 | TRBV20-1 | CSAIGGLAGGLGTYEQYF | TGCAGTGCTATAGGCGGGCTAGCGGGAGGTCTGGGCACCTACGAGCAGTACTTC
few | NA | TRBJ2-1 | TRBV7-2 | CASSFLGLGNYNEQFF | TGTGCCAGCAGCTTTTTAGGGCTGGGAAACTACAATGAGCAGTTCTTC
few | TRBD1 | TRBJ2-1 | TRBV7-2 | CASSLAEGQSYNEQFF | TGTGCCAGCAGCTTAGCTGAGGGACAGAGCTACAATGAGCAGTTCTTC
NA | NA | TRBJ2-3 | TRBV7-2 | CASSLAVGGRGTQYF | TGTGCCAGCAGCTTAGCAGTGGGGGGGCGTGGTACGCAGTATTTT
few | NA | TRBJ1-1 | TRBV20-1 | CSASPGGTEAFF | TGCAGTGCTAGTCCGGGAGGCACTGAAGCTTTCTTT
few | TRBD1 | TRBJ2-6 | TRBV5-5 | CASNSGQGASGANVLTF | TGTGCCAGCAACTCAGGACAGGGGGCGTCTGGGGCCAACGTCCTGACTTTC
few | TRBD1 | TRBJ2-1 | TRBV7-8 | CASSSPGQVSEQFF | TGTGCCAGCAGCTCACCGGGACAGGTCTCTGAGCAGTTCTTC
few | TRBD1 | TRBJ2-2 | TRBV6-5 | CASSYSTGGRTGELFF | TGTGCCAGCAGTTACTCGACAGGGGGCCGAACCGGGGAGCTGTTTTTT
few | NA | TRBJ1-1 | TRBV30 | CAGGRDTEAFF | TGTGCCGGGGGCAGGGACACTGAAGCTTTCTTT
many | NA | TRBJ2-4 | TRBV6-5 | CASSYSSTGSGKNIQYF | TGTGCCAGCAGTTACTCGTCTACGGGTTCGGGCAAAAACATTCAGTACTTC
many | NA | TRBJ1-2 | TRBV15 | CATSTDSWGYTF | TGTGCCACCAGCACGGATAGCTGGGGCTACACCTTC
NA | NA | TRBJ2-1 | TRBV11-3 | CASSLDTYEQFF | TGTGCCAGCAGCTTAGATACCTATGAGCAGTTCTTC
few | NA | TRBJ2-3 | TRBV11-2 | CASSLGGAARYFTDTQYF | TGTGCCAGCAGCTTAGGAGGAGCTGCGCGATATTTCACAGATACGCAGTATTTT
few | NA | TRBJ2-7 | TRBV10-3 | CAISESTRVRNYEQYF | TGTGCCATCAGTGAGTCGACTCGGGTCAGGAACTACGAGCAGTACTTC
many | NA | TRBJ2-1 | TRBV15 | CATSRGGESWDEQFF | TGTGCCACCAGCAGAGGGGGAGAGTCTTGGGATGAGCAGTTCTTC
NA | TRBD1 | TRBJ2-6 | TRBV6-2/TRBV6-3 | CASRLGQGAPGANVLTF | TGTGCCAGCAGACTCGGACAGGGGGCCCCTGGGGCCAACGTCCTGACTTTC
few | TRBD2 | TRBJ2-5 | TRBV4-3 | CASSQDVVTAWTRGETQYF | TGCGCCAGCAGCCAAGATGTGGTTACTGCGTGGACTAGGGGAGAGACCCAGTACTTC
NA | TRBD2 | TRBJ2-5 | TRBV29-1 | CSVDLRGGETQYF | TGCAGCGTTGACCTTCGGGGGGGAGAGACCCAGTACTTC
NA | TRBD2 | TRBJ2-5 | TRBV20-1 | CSARAASGDSETQYF | TGCAGTGCTAGGGCAGCTAGCGGGGATAGTGAGACCCAGTACTTC
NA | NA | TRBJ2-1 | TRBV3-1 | CASSQDWGAGEQFF | TGTGCCAGCAGCCAAGATTGGGGGGCGGGTGAGCAGTTCTTC
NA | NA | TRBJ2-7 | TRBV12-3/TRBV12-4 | CASRGGWLEYF | TGTGCCAGCAGAGGGGGGTGGCTGGAGTACTTC
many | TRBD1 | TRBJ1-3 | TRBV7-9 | CASRSQQGSSGNTIYF | TGTGCCAGCAGGTCCCAACAGGGGTCTTCTGGAAACACCATATATTTT
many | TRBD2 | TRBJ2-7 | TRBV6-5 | CASSYMASGTFYEQYF | TGTGCCAGCAGTTATATGGCCAGCGGGACCTTCTACGAGCAGTACTTC
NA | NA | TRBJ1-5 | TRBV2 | CASSASRSAGQPQHF | TGTGCCAGCAGTGCCTCCCGCAGCGCAGGTCAGCCCCAGCATTTT
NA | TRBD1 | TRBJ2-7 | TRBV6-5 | CASSYSRTGTYEQYF | TGTGCCAGCAGTTACTCCCGGACAGGGACCTACGAGCAGTACTTC
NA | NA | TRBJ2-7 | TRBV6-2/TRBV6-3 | CASSSQTASASYEQYF | TGTGCCAGCAGTTCGCAGACGGCCTCGGCTTCCTACGAGCAGTACTTC
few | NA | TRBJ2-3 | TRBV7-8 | CASSSPSGRTDTQYF | TGTGCCAGCAGCTCCCCTAGTGGGCGCACAGATACGCAGTATTTT
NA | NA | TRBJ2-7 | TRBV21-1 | CASSKVGDGSCSYEQYF | NA
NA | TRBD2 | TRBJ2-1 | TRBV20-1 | CSARGGTSGIRVQFF | TGCAGTGCTAGAGGGGGGACTAGCGGCATAAGGGTGCAGTTCTTC
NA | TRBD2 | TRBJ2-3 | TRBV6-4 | CASSDSGESTDTQYF | TGTGCCAGCAGTGATAGCGGGGAGAGCACAGATACGCAGTATTTT
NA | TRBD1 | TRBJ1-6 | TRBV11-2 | CASSRPGQYNSPLHF | TGTGCCAGCAGCCGACCGGGACAGTATAATTCACCCCTCCACTTT
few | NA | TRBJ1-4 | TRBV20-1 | CSASPGIEKLFF | TGCAGTGCTAGTCCAGGGATTGAAAAACTGTTTTTT
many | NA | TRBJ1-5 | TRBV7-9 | CASSQSTTAQPQHF | TGTGCCAGCAGTCAGAGTACGACCGCTCAGCCCCAGCATTTT